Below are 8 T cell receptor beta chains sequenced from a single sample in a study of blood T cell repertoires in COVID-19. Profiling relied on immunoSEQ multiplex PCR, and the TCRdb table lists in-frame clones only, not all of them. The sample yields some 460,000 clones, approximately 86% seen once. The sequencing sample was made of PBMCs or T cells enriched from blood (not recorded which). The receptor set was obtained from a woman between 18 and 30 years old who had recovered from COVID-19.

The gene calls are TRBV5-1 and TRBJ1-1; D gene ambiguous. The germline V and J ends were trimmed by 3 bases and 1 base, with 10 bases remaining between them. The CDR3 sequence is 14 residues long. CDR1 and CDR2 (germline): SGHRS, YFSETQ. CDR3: CASSSSSGNTEAFF. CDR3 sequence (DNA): TGCGCCAGCAGCTCCTCTTCAGGGAACACTGAAGCTTTCTTT.

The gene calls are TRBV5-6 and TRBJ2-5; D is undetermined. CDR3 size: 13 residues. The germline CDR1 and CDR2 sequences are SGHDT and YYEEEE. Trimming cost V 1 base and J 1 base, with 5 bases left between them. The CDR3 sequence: CASSLSIQETQYF. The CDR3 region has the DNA TGTGCCAGCAGCTTGTCCATCCAAGAGACCCAGTACTTC. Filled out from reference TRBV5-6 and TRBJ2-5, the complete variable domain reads DAGVTQSPTHLIKTRGQQVTLRCSPKSGHDTVSWYQQALGQGPQFIFQYYEEEERQRGNFPDRFSGHQFPNYSSELNVNALLLGDSALYLCASSLSIQETQYFGPGTRLLVL.

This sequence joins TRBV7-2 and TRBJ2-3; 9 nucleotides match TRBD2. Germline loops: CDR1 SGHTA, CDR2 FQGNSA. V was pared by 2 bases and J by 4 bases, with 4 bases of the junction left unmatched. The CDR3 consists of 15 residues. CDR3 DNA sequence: TGTGCCAGCAGCTTAATAGCGGGGGTATCAGATACGCAGTATTTT. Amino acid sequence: CASSLIAGVSDTQYF.

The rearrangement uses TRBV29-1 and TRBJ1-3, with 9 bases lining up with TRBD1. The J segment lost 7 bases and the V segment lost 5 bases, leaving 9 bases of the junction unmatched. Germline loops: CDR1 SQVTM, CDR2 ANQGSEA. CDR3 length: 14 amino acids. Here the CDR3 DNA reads TGCAGCGTTCTCGGGGGACAGGGCGGTAACACCATATATTTT. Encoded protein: CSVLGGQGGNTIYF.

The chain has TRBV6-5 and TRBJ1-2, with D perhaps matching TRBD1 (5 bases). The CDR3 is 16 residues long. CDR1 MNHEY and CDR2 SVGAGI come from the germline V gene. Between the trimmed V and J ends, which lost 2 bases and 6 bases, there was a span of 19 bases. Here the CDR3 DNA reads TGTGCCAGCAGTTACCAAATTCCGACCGAAGGGGATGGCTACACCTTC. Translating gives CASSYQIPTEGDGYTF.

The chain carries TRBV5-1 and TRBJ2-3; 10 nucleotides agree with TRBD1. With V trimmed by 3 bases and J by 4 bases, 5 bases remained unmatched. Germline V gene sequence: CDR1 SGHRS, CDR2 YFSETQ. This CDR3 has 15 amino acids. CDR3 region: CASSYATGGADTQYF. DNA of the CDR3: TGCGCCAGCAGCTATGCGACAGGGGGCGCAGATACGCAGTATTTT.

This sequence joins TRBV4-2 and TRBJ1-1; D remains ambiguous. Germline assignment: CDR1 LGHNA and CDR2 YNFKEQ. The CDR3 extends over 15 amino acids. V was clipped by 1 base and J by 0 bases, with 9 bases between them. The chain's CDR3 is CASSQASSVNTEAFF. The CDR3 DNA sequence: TGTGCCAGCAGCCAAGCTAGCAGCGTGAACACTGAAGCTTTCTTT.

This CDR3 is CASSLGGVMYF. The DNA for the CDR3 is TGTGCCAGCAGTTTAGGGGGGGTGATGTATTTT. The gene calls are TRBV28 and TRBJ2-3, with 7 bases matching TRBD2. The CDR3 length is 11 residues. The junction had 4 bases not matched to a gene; V was cut back by 2 bases and J by 14 bases. Looked up from germline, CDR1 is MDHEN and CDR2 is SYDVKM. The whole variable domain, filled in from reference TRBV28 and TRBJ2-3, reads DVKVTQSSRYLVKRTGEKVFLECVQDMDHENMFWYRQDPGLGLRLIYFSYDVKMKEKGDIPEGYSVSREKKERFSLILESASTNQTSMYLCASSLGGVMYFGPGTRLTVL.